This T cell receptor beta chain originates from a study of beta chain features in type 1 diabetes. TCRB transcripts that were expressed got sequenced, as all of the isolated RNA had been reverse transcribed. The repertoire was sequenced with immunoSEQ multiplex PCR; TCRdb's copy has only in-frame clones and lacks some. The sample has around 500,000 clones; approximately 30% are singletons. V was pared by 0 bases and J by 5 bases, with 13 bases between. The CDR3 totals 14 residues. CDR1 is SQVTM, CDR2 ANQGSEA, per germline. Sequencing used naive CD4+ T cells from blood. V usage is TRBV29-1 and J usage is TRBJ1-1, with D unclear. The sequence was obtained from a man aged 18 to 30 in good health. The CDR3 region is CSVEDTIPGTEAFF. CDR3 DNA: TGCAGCGTTGAAGACACAATTCCTGGAACTGAAGCTTTCTTT.